Listed below are T cell receptor beta chains from one sample, sequenced in a study of shared clonotypes between healthy human individuals. Sequencing was performed with immunoSEQ multiplex PCR; in TCRdb, only in-frame clones are kept and a portion is missing. The table has about 2,100,000 clones, 93% seen once. Input material: naive CD8+ T cells from PBMCs. Every receptor here comes from a man aged 18 to 29 in good health. Some clones in this sample may be carry-over from other donors' samples. Both conserved end residues are part of each CDR3. A D gene is named only where the DNA matches it firmly. Clone sizes are given selectively: once, few, many, or a class where the clone is expanded.

TRBJ1-5 TRBV7-6 . 16 . TGTGCCAGCAGCCGGGCCGGGTCCCGGAGCAATCAGCCCCAGCATTTT CASSRAGSRSNQPQHF
TRBJ1-5 TRBV28 . 15 . TGTGCCAGCAGACCCCGGGTCTATAGCAATCAGCCCCAGCATTTT CASRPRVYSNQPQHF
TRBJ2-7 TRBV27 TRBD1 14 . TGTGCCAGCAGTTACAGGGACAGTGAGTACGAGCAGTACTTC CASSYRDSEYEQYF
TRBJ1-2 TRBV2 . 13 . TGTGCCAGCAGATTCCGGGACGGCTATGGCTACACCTTC CASRFRDGYGYTF
TRBJ2-1 TRBV15 . 15 . TGTGCCACCAGCAGAGTGGTAGTGATAAACAATGAGCAGTTCTTC CATSRVVVINNEQFF
TRBJ1-1 TRBV27 TRBD1 16 . TGTGCCAGCAGTTTATTAGGGAACAGGGGGCCCACTGAAGCTTTCTTT CASSLLGNRGPTEAFF
TRBJ1-5 TRBV11-2 . 18 . TGTGCCAGCAGCTTAGGCGGTCAGGGGCCTCGGAGCAATCAGCCCCAGCATTTT CASSLGGQGPRSNQPQHF
TRBJ1-3 TRBV9 . 14 . TGTGCCAGCAGCGTAGACAGGGTTGGAAACACCATATATTTT CASSVDRVGNTIYF
TRBJ2-7 TRBV7-8 . 16 . TGTGCCAGCAGCCCACCCCGGATGGTCCTGGGGTACGAGCAGTACTTC CASSPPRMVLGYEQYF
TRBJ1-1 TRBV10-3 . 16 . TGTGCCATCACAGTGTTCGCTCCAGGGCGGGACACTGAAGCTTTCTTT CAITVFAPGRDTEAFF
TRBJ1-5 TRBV28 . 15 . TGTGCCAGCAGGCCCTACCAGGGGAGCAATCAGCCCCAGCATTTT CASRPYQGSNQPQHF
TRBJ2-6 TRBV15 TRBD1 20 . TGTGCCACCAGCCGGGGGACAGGGGGTGCGATTTACTCTGGGGCCAACGTCCTGACTTTC CATSRGTGGAIYSGANVLTF
TRBJ2-1 TRBV7-9 TRBD2 16 . TGTGCCAGCAGTGAACTAGCGGGAGTGAACTACAATGAGCAGTTCTTC CASSELAGVNYNEQFF
TRBJ2-1 TRBV4-2 . 14 . TGTGCCAGCAGCCAAGATCTAGGTTACAATGAGCAGTTCTTC CASSQDLGYNEQFF
TRBJ2-7 TRBV4-3 . 14 . TGCGCCAGCAGCCAAAGCCCAGGGGGGGCCGAGCAGTACTTC CASSQSPGGAEQYF
TRBJ1-2 TRBV2 . 12 . TGTGCCAGCATTGCGCTTAACTATGGCTACACCTTC CASIALNYGYTF
TRBJ2-1 TRBV18 TRBD1 16 . TGTGCCAGCTCAGAGACGGGACAGGGCTCCTACAATGAGCAGTTCTTC CASSETGQGSYNEQFF
TRBJ1-2 TRBV28 . 13 few TGTGCCAGCAGGCAGACAGGCGACTATGGCTACACCTTC CASRQTGDYGYTF
TRBJ1-1 TRBV11-2 . 16 once TGTGCCAGCAGCTTAGTAGTATGGGGGGGAAACACTGAAGCTTTCTTT CASSLVVWGGNTEAFF
TRBJ1-2 TRBV30 . 13 . TGTGCCTGGAGTGTACTCAGTTATTATGGCTACACCTTC CAWSVLSYYGYTF
TRBJ2-7 TRBV7-9 TRBD2 13 . TGTGCCAGCAGCCTTAGCGGGATTTACGAGCAGTACTTC CASSLSGIYEQYF
TRBJ2-2 TRBV27 . 14 . TGTGCCAGCAGTTTAGGGTTTTACACCGGGGAGCTGTTTTTT CASSLGFYTGELFF
TRBJ1-1 TRBV4-3 TRBD1 17 . TGCGCCAGCAGTCCCTACAGGGGACAGGGGGCTTTGACTGAAGCTTTCTTT CASSPYRGQGALTEAFF